The source of this T cell receptor (beta chain) is a study of T-cell memory formation after mild COVID-19. Via MiXCR, TCRdb re-called the 5' RACE reads, giving one row per CDR3 protein. This sample yields 350,000 to 450,000 distinct CDR3 sequences, of which approximately 14% are seen a single time; around a fifth belongs to the top ten. This CDR3 spans 15 amino acids. Trimming at V came to 2 bases and at J to 4 bases, leaving 5 bases not matched to a gene. The V gene's germline CDR1 is SGDLS and CDR2 YYNGEE. This clonotype has more than one count but fewer than ten. This chain joins TRBV9 and TRBJ2-2; 7 bases map to TRBD1. The specimen was PBMCs or a T cell subset sorted from them (not recorded which). The clonotype originates from a man aged 18 to 35 who had mild COVID-19 (a few samples of this study predate the infection). Cell type and time point are not known. The CDR3 DNA sequence: TGTGCCAGCAGCGTCCGACAGGGACCCACCGGGGAGCTGTTTTTT. Translated, it gives CASSVRQGPTGELFF.